Listed below are T cell receptor beta chains from one sample, sequenced in a study of OX40 agonist ivuxolimab in advanced cancers. Here immunoSEQ multiplex PCR was the method, and the copy in TCRdb shows in-frame clones only, minus some. This sample carries roughly 48,000 clones, approximately 79% of them seen once, and the ten largest clones take about 1.9%. The sequences come from CD4+ or CD8+ T cells sorted from blood, collected in a trial of the OX40 agonist ivuxolimab. The receptors come from an adult with an advanced solid tumor such as melanoma, head and neck, liver or kidney cancer. The CDR3 runs from the conserved cysteine through the conserved F or W. The D gene is left open where the match is weak. Clone size, where shown, is once, few, many, or a class for clones that have expanded.

d_call,clone_size,j_call,v_call,cdr3_aa,cdr3_nt
-,-,TRBJ2-5,TRBV7-7,CASSLGGNQETQYF,TGTGCTAGCAGCTTAGGAGGGAACCAAGAGACCCAGTACTTC
TRBD2,-,TRBJ2-5,TRBV11-2,CASSPEGTRGGETQYF,TGTGCCAGCAGCCCGGAGGGGACTAGAGGCGGTGAGACCCAGTACTTC
-,once,TRBJ1-1,TRBV5-1,CASSPTAVELNTEAFF,TGCGCCAGCAGCCCTACTGCGGTGGAGTTGAACACTGAAGCTTTCTTT
TRBD1,-,TRBJ1-2,TRBV7-8,CASRPSGGLYGYTF,TGTGCCAGCAGACCTTCAGGGGGCCTCTATGGCTACACCTTC
-,-,TRBJ2-5,TRBV5-5,CASSSLGSQETQYF,TGTGCCAGCAGTTCGTTGGGAAGTCAAGAGACCCAGTACTTC
-,-,TRBJ1-1,TRBV9,CASSVVTGMNTEAFF,TGTGCCAGCAGCGTAGTGACAGGAATGAACACTGAAGCTTTCTTT
-,-,TRBJ2-3,TRBV6-1,CASSEGRYRTSTDTQYF,TGTGCCAGCAGCGAAGGCCGCTACCGTACTAGCACAGATACGCAGTATTTT
-,-,TRBJ1-2,TRBV18,CASSPQPDRSNYGYTF,TGTGCCAGCTCACCCCAACCGGACAGATCAAACTATGGCTACACCTTC
-,-,TRBJ1-6,TRBV27,CASSFGPNNSPLHF,TGTGCCAGCAGTTTTGGTCCAAATAATTCACCCCTCCACTTT
-,-,TRBJ2-5,TRBV6-1,CASSGGRYQETQYF,TGTGCCAGCAGTGGTGGGAGGTACCAAGAGACCCAGTACTTC
TRBD1,once,TRBJ2-1,TRBV7-8,CASSGGPGQGANEQFF,TGTGCCAGCAGCGGAGGCCCGGGACAGGGGGCAAATGAGCAGTTCTTC
-,-,TRBJ1-2,TRBV4-1,CASSDRDTYPYGYTF,TGCGCCAGCAGCGACCGGGACACTTACCCCTATGGCTACACCTTC
TRBD2,-,TRBJ2-1,TRBV12-5,CASGLFGRINEQFF,TGTGCTAGTGGTTTGTTCGGGAGGATCAATGAGCAGTTCTTC
-,few,TRBJ1-2,TRBV7-2,CASSLGRSGYTF,TGTGCCAGCAGCTTAGGGCGGTCCGGCTACACCTTC
TRBD2,once,TRBJ2-7,TRBV5-3,CARSPRGVGITLYKPYEQYF,TGTGCCAGAAGCCCCCGGGGGGTCGGCATTACACTATACAAACCCTACGAGCAGTACTTC
TRBD2,once,TRBJ2-2,TRBV27,CASREAGGSTGELFF,TGTGCCAGCAGGGAAGCGGGAGGTTCAACCGGGGAGCTGTTTTTT
-,-,TRBJ2-6,TRBV6-6,CASSYSAPGSEGVLTF,TGTGCCAGCAGTTACTCAGCCCCAGGGTCCGAGGGCGTCCTGACTTTC
-,-,TRBJ1-4,TRBV6-5,CASSYSGPGEKLFF,TGTGCCAGCAGTTACTCTGGTCCGGGCGAAAAACTGTTTTTT
-,once,TRBJ2-3,TRBV9,CASGSGLDTQYF,TGTGCCAGCGGCAGCGGGTTGGATACGCAGTATTTT
-,-,TRBJ2-7,TRBV21-1,CASRPQARGYEQYF,TGTGCCAGCCGACCTCAAGCGCGGGGCTACGAGCAGTACTTC
-,once,TRBJ1-1,TRBV28,CASSLGHLEAFF,TGTGCCAGCAGTTTGGGCCACCTGGAAGCTTTCTTT
TRBD1,-,TRBJ2-1,TRBV10-3,CAISTGTAQYEQFF,TGTGCCATCAGTACGGGGACAGCCCAATATGAGCAGTTCTTC